A selection of T cell receptor beta chains follows, all from one sample in a study of cytomegalovirus exposure and HLA in healthy donors. Using immunoSEQ multiplex PCR, the repertoire was profiled, and TCRdb retains in-frame clones only, with some absent. Of over 150,000 clones in the sample, under 90% are singletons; the top ten hold approximately 6.7%. The sequencing input was PBMCs. The receptors were sampled from a man aged 25-45 years in good health and CMV-seropositive. Both conserved end residues are part of each CDR3. A D gene is named only where the DNA matches it firmly. Size tells how often a clone was seen (once, few, many) or the class of an expanded clone, and some rows leave it out.

V gene,D gene,clone size,J gene,CDR3 protein,CDR3 DNA
TRBV5-1,.,few,TRBJ2-7,CASSLFQTYEQYF,TGCGCCAGCAGCTTGTTCCAGACCTACGAGCAGTACTTC
TRBV19,.,.,TRBJ1-2,CASSIVDRTDHYGYTF,TGTGCCAGTAGTATAGTCGACAGGACGGACCATTATGGCTACACCTTC
TRBV4-1,.,.,TRBJ2-1,CASSQVLGVRAYNEQFF,TGCGCCAGCAGCCAAGTCTTAGGGGTTCGGGCCTACAATGAGCAGTTCTTC
TRBV19,TRBD1,.,TRBJ2-7,CASSSGTGVYEQYF,TGTGCCAGTAGTAGCGGGACAGGGGTCTACGAGCAGTACTTC
TRBV6-1,TRBD2,.,TRBJ2-5,CASSPRGEGGETQYF,TGTGCTAGCAGTCCCCGTGGGGAGGGCGGGGAGACCCAGTACTTC
TRBV6-6,TRBD1,.,TRBJ2-7,CASSPDRAEHEQYF,TGTGCCAGCAGTCCCGACAGGGCCGAGCACGAGCAGTACTTC
TRBV28,.,.,TRBJ2-5,CASSSSGFLFEETQYF,TGTGCCAGCAGTTCCTCAGGGTTTTTGTTTGAAGAGACCCAGTACTTC
TRBV11-3,.,few,TRBJ2-1,CASSLGGGPYNEQFF,TGTGCCAGCAGCTTAGGGGGGGGGCCTTACAATGAGCAGTTCTTC
TRBV9,TRBD1,.,TRBJ1-2,CASSARQGTNYGYTF,TGTGCCAGCAGCGCCCGACAGGGGACTAACTATGGCTACACCTTC
TRBV9,.,.,TRBJ1-2,CASSDRAYGYTF,TGTGCCAGCAGCGACCGAGCCTATGGCTACACCTTC
TRBV4-3,.,.,TRBJ2-1,CASSQDVYNEQFF,TGCGCCAGCAGCCAAGACGTCTACAATGAGCAGTTCTTC
TRBV9,TRBD2,.,TRBJ2-5,CASSGPGLAGETQYF,TGTGCCAGCAGCGGACCGGGACTAGCGGGGGAGACCCAGTACTTC
TRBV7-8,TRBD1,.,TRBJ1-3,CASSGGQRVPGNTIYF,TGTGCCAGCAGCGGGGGACAGCGGGTCCCTGGAAACACCATATATTTT
TRBV19,.,.,TRBJ2-3,CASSTYRDTAADTQYF,TGTGCCAGTAGTACCTACCGGGACACCGCCGCAGATACGCAGTATTTT
TRBV9,.,.,TRBJ2-6,CASSVGEPGRLGSGANVLTF,TGTGCCAGCAGCGTAGGGGAGCCAGGTCGGCTGGGCTCTGGGGCCAACGTCCTGACTTTC
TRBV6-4,TRBD2,.,TRBJ2-3,CASSDSGLATDTQYF,TGTGCCAGCAGTGACTCAGGACTAGCGACAGATACGCAGTATTTT
TRBV4-2,TRBD2,.,TRBJ2-7,CASSQDRTSGAQEQYF,TGTGCCAGCAGCCAAGATCGGACTAGCGGGGCGCAAGAGCAGTACTTC
TRBV7-9,TRBD1,.,TRBJ1-1,CASSLGGTGGKAFF,TGTGCCAGCAGCTTAGGGGGGACAGGGGGTAAAGCTTTCTTT
TRBV18,.,.,TRBJ2-4,CASSDDREVKNIQYF,TGTGCCAGCTCAGACGACAGGGAGGTCAAAAACATTCAGTACTTC
TRBV4-3,.,.,TRBJ2-2,CASSQAGQEGTGELFF,TGCGCCAGCAGCCAAGCGGGCCAGGAGGGGACCGGGGAGCTGTTTTTT
TRBV2,.,once,TRBJ2-1,CASSDSEANEQFF,TGTGCCAGCAGTGATTCCGAAGCCAATGAGCAGTTCTTC
TRBV4-1,TRBD2,.,TRBJ2-3,CASRPGLAGGLTDTQYF,TGCGCCAGCAGACCAGGACTAGCGGGAGGGCTGACAGATACGCAGTATTTT
TRBV19,.,.,TRBJ2-2,CASRQAPYSNRITGELFF,TGTGCCAGCCGACAGGCCCCATACTCAAACCGAATCACCGGGGAGCTGTTTTTT
TRBV6-5,.,.,TRBJ1-1,CASSYAFTGNTEAFF,TGTGCCAGCAGTTACGCATTCACAGGGAACACTGAAGCTTTCTTT
TRBV10-1,TRBD2,.,TRBJ2-1,CASSESVAGYYNEQFF,TGCGCCAGCAGTGAGTCTGTAGCGGGTTATTACAATGAGCAGTTCTTC
TRBV6-4,TRBD2,.,TRBJ2-3,CASSPGLAGEGADTQYF,TGTGCCAGCAGTCCCGGACTAGCGGGAGAGGGGGCAGATACGCAGTATTTT
TRBV10-3,.,.,TRBJ1-1,CAISEWGRSEAFF,TGTGCCATCAGTGAGTGGGGGAGGTCTGAAGCTTTCTTT
TRBV5-8,.,.,TRBJ2-6,CASFHHTGPYPSGANVLTF,TGTGCCAGCTTCCACCATACAGGCCCCTACCCCTCTGGGGCCAACGTCCTGACTTTC
TRBV7-9,.,.,TRBJ2-7,CASSLSREQYF,TGTGCCAGCAGCTTATCGCGGGAGCAGTACTTC
TRBV4-1,TRBD2,.,TRBJ2-7,CASSQGSLGLAYEQYF,TGCGCCAGCAGCCAAGGGTCTCTAGGACTAGCCTACGAGCAGTACTTC
TRBV7-8,.,.,TRBJ2-7,CASSLGTRFSYEQYF,TGTGCCAGCAGCTTAGGTACCAGATTCTCCTACGAGCAGTACTTC
TRBV19,TRBD2,.,TRBJ2-4,CASSIDPGEGKNIQYF,TGTGCCAGTAGTATAGATCCGGGGGAGGGCAAAAACATTCAGTACTTC
TRBV6-5,.,.,TRBJ1-6,CASSATRNSPLHF,TGTGCCAGCAGTGCGACAAGAAATTCACCCCTCCACTTT
TRBV7-9,TRBD1,.,TRBJ2-7,CASSSTTHSGGRPYEQYF,TGTGCCAGCAGCTCTACCACGCACTCAGGGGGAAGGCCCTACGAGCAGTACTTC
TRBV10-1,.,.,TRBJ2-7,CASSASPEDGNHEQYF,TGCGCCAGCAGTGCTTCCCCCGAGGACGGGAACCACGAGCAGTACTTC
TRBV2,TRBD1,.,TRBJ1-6,CASSLDRRRLGNSPLHF,TGTGCCAGCAGTCTGGACAGGCGCCGACTGGGAAATTCACCCCTCCACTTT
TRBV6-5,.,.,TRBJ2-7,CASSSPYYEQYF,TGTGCCAGCAGTTCCCCCTACTACGAGCAGTACTTC
TRBV28,TRBD1,.,TRBJ1-1,CASSLAHRGYTEAFF,TGTGCCAGCAGTTTAGCGCACAGGGGATACACTGAAGCTTTCTTT
TRBV6-6,.,.,TRBJ1-1,CASSYPRTLEGTEAFF,TGTGCCAGCAGTTACCCCAGGACACTTGAAGGCACTGAAGCTTTCTTT
TRBV7-9,TRBD2,.,TRBJ2-3,CASSLVAGGPDTQYF,TGTGCCAGCAGCTTAGTAGCGGGGGGGCCAGATACGCAGTATTTT
TRBV7-2,TRBD1,once,TRBJ2-2,CASSLRGTATGELFF,TGTGCCAGCAGCTTAAGGGGGACAGCCACCGGGGAGCTGTTTTTT
TRBV6-6,.,few,TRBJ1-1,CASSPSRDTEAFF,TGTGCCAGCAGCCCCAGCAGGGACACTGAAGCTTTCTTT
TRBV6-5,TRBD1,.,TRBJ1-4,CASSTWTGGNEKLFF,TGTGCCAGCAGTACATGGACAGGGGGTAATGAAAAACTGTTTTTT
TRBV27,.,once,TRBJ2-7,CASTRKVRHEQYF,TGTGCCAGCACCAGAAAAGTGCGACACGAGCAGTACTTC
TRBV7-8,.,.,TRBJ1-2,CASSLGAGGAYGYTF,TGTGCCAGCAGCTTAGGTGCGGGGGGCGCTTATGGCTACACCTTC
TRBV5-6,TRBD1,once,TRBJ1-2,CASRIPGQGSSGYTF,TGTGCCAGCAGAATACCGGGACAGGGATCCTCTGGCTACACCTTC
TRBV7-9,.,.,TRBJ1-2,CSSSLLSYGYTF,TGTTCCAGCAGCTTACTGAGCTATGGCTACACCTTC
TRBV7-2,.,.,TRBJ2-7,CASTAGTSFYEQYF,TGTGCCAGCACCGCGGGCACTTCTTTCTACGAGCAGTACTTC
TRBV7-8,.,.,TRBJ2-7,CASSLGGLRSYEQYF,TGTGCCAGCAGCTTAGGAGGGCTGAGGTCCTACGAGCAGTACTTC
TRBV11-2,.,.,TRBJ2-7,CASSPNPTGGHEQYF,TGTGCCAGCAGCCCGAATCCTACGGGGGGCCACGAGCAGTACTTC
TRBV5-6,.,.,TRBJ1-3,CASSLEVGALSGNTIYF,TGTGCCAGCAGCTTGGAGGTCGGAGCGCTCTCTGGAAACACCATATATTTT
TRBV11-3,.,.,TRBJ1-1,CASSVRNTEAFF,TGTGCCAGCAGCGTCAGGAACACTGAAGCTTTCTTT
TRBV6-6,.,.,TRBJ1-2,CASSSAEGYGYTF,TGTGCCAGCAGTTCCGCAGAGGGCTATGGCTACACCTTC
TRBV7-2,.,.,TRBJ1-5,CASSPRGRGNQPQHF,TGTGCCAGCAGCCCCAGGGGTAGGGGCAATCAGCCCCAGCATTTT